Shown below are 32 T cell receptor beta chains from a single sample sequenced in a study of shared clonotypes between healthy human individuals. TCRdb's table, derived via immunoSEQ multiplex PCR, lists solely in-frame clones and lacks some. The sample lists approximately 2.5 million clones, roughly nine tenths occurring once. The sequencing sample was made of naive CD4+ T cells sorted from blood. As to subset: CD45RA+ positively selected. These TCRs come from a man aged 18 to 35 in good health.

This chain links TRBV11-2 with TRBJ2-7; weak D call: TRBD1 (5 bases). The ends were cut back, 4 bases at V and 5 bases at J, with 15 bases in the middle. In germline, CDR1 is SGHAT, CDR2 FQNNGV. The CDR3 spans 14 residues. CDR3 protein: CASSSPRTIHEQYF. The CDR3 DNA sequence: TGTGCCAGCAGCTCCCCGCGGACAATCCACGAGCAGTACTTC.

This clone was seen only once. Other DNA sequences from this sample encode an identical CDR3 as well. The rearrangement uses TRBV7-9 and TRBJ2-1; D is unresolved. The germline V gene encodes CDR1 SEHNR and CDR2 FQNEAQ (reference sequence). V dropped 3 bases and J dropped 7 bases, with 16 bases sitting between them. This CDR3 spans 15 amino acids. In DNA form, the CDR3 reads TGTGCCAGCAGCTTTTCTGGTGGTTCAGGAAATGAGCAGTTCTTC. Protein product: CASSFSGGSGNEQFF.

Concerning this clone: Other DNA sequences within the sample encode an identical CDR3. The V and J genes are TRBV5-4 and TRBJ2-2, with 10 bases lining up with TRBD1. There are 15 residues in the CDR3. J lost 3 bases, V lost 4 bases, and 3 bases had no gene match. Germline CDR1 is SGHNT and CDR2 is YYREEE (reference sequence). The CDR3 here is CASSRDRGDTGELFF. In nucleotides, the CDR3 is TGTGCCAGCAGCCGGGACAGGGGAGACACCGGGGAGCTGTTTTTT.

V is TRBV6-5 and J is TRBJ1-1; D remains ambiguous. The CDR3 has 13 residues. V was cut by 6 bases and J by 1 base, with 9 bases left in between. From germline, CDR1 is MNHEY and CDR2 SVGAGI. Here the CDR3 DNA reads TGTGCCAGCAGCCAAGGCTGGAACACTGAAGCTTTCTTT. This gives the protein CASSQGWNTEAFF.

The chain has TRBV7-3 and TRBJ1-1, with D perhaps matching TRBD1 (5 bases). The CDR3 extends over 13 amino acids. Looked up from germline, CDR1 is SGHTA and CDR2 is FQGTGA. V lost 3 bases to trimming and J lost 4 bases, with 9 bases between them. The CDR3: CASSFGGSTEAFF. The CDR3 DNA reads TGTGCCAGCAGCTTCGGGGGGAGCACTGAAGCTTTCTTT.

The rearrangement joins TRBV5-1 to TRBJ2-3; TRBD2 is a possible D gene (7 bases). The V end lost 0 bases, the J end lost 8 bases, and 22 bases lay between the germline ends. Germline V lookup: CDR1 SGHRS, CDR2 YFSETQ. The CDR3 is made up of 17 amino acids. The CDR3 nucleotides are TGCGCCAGCAGCTTGGCGGATATGGCGGGGGCCGGGGGTACGCAGTATTTT. This translates into CASSLADMAGAGGTQYF. Supplemented by reference TRBV5-1 and TRBJ2-3, the full variable domain reads KAGVTQTPRYLIKTRGQQVTLSCSPISGHRSVSWYQQTPGQGLQFLFEYFSETQRNKGNFPGRFSGRQFSNSRSEMNVSTLELGDSALYLCASSLADMAGAGGTQYFGPGTRLTVL.

The chain recombines TRBV7-2 with TRBJ2-3; D uncertain. CDR3 length: 15 residues. In germline, CDR1 is SGHTA, CDR2 FQGNSA. Trimming shortened V by 7 bases and J by 2 bases, and 16 bases separated the two germline ends. The CDR3 sequence is CASTRGPVFTDTQYF. The CDR3 DNA follows: TGTGCCAGCACACGCGGCCCCGTTTTCACAGATACGCAGTATTTT.

The J gene is TRBJ2-1, the V gene TRBV28, with a tentative D call TRBD1 (6 bases). The CDR3 is 13 amino acids. CDR1 is MDHEN and CDR2 is SYDVKM in the germline V gene. Trimming pared 4 bases from V and 2 bases from J, leaving 6 bases between. The CDR3 DNA reads as TGTGCCAGCAGTTGGACAGCCTACAATGAGCAGTTCTTC. It encodes CASSWTAYNEQFF.

The chain is built from TRBV10-2 and TRBJ2-7; 9 bases align to TRBD2. Germline CDR1 and CDR2: WSHSY and SAAADI. V lost 1 base, J lost 1 base, and 5 bases stayed unmatched. The CDR3 is 16 amino acids. Here the CDR3 reads CASSEWASGTSYEQYF. CDR3 bases: TGCGCCAGCAGTGAGTGGGCTAGCGGGACTTCCTACGAGCAGTACTTC.

The chain links TRBV5-6 to TRBJ2-7, with 7 bases matching TRBD1. This CDR3 spans 15 amino acids. The ends lost 6 bases at V and 4 bases at J; junction bases unmatched: 13. Germline lookup yields CDR1 SGHDT and CDR2 YYEEEE. CDR3 nucleotide sequence: TGTGCCAGCATCCCAGGACAGGAGAACCCTTACGAGCAGTACTTC. It encodes CASIPGQENPYEQYF. Filled out from reference TRBV5-6 and TRBJ2-7, the complete variable domain reads DAGVTQSPTHLIKTRGQQVTLRCSPKSGHDTVSWYQQALGQGPQFIFQYYEEEERQRGNFPDRFSGHQFPNYSSELNVNALLLGDSALYLCASIPGQENPYEQYFGPGTRLTVT.

CDR3 DNA: TGTGCCAGCAGGGAACAGGGGGCCCTCCTGTACGAGCAGTACTTC. Translated: CASREQGALLYEQYF. This rearrangement joins TRBV6-6 to TRBJ2-7, with TRBD1 identical over 9 bases. The length of the CDR3 is 15 residues. V dropped 6 bases and J dropped 4; count of bases not matched to a gene: 10. CDR1 is MNHNY, CDR2 SVGAGI, per germline (reference sequence).

The chain has TRBV5-5 and TRBJ2-5, with 7 bases aligning to TRBD2. This CDR3 has 16 residues. Germline V gene lookup returns CDR1 SGHKS and CDR2 YYEKEE (reference sequence). The V segment lost 0 bases and the J segment 2 bases; nucleotides outside the gene matches: 7. CDR3 DNA sequence: TGTGCCAGCAGCTTGGCGCCTAGCGGAGGGCAAGAGACCCAGTACTTC. It specifies CASSLAPSGGQETQYF.

The V and J genes are TRBV29-1 and TRBJ1-5; weak D call: TRBD1 (5 bases). Germline CDR1 SQVTM, CDR2 ANQGSEA. Between the trimmed V and J ends, which lost 4 bases and 9 bases, there was a span of 16 bases. The CDR3 is made up of 13 amino acids. CDR3 sequence: CSVGDSSQGPQHF. The CDR3 DNA reads TGCAGCGTTGGCGACAGTTCCCAGGGGCCCCAGCATTTT.

The rearrangement uses TRBV14 and TRBJ2-1, with 7 bases aligning to TRBD2. The CDR3 spans 15 residues. From germline, CDR1 is SGHDN and CDR2 FVKESK. The V gene end was trimmed by 3 bases and the J gene end by 1 base; junction bases not matched to a gene: 3. Written as DNA, the CDR3 is TGTGCCAGCAGCCACGCGGGAGCATCCTACAATGAGCAGTTCTTC. Protein sequence: CASSHAGASYNEQFF.

The table lists this clone with a count of one. In DNA form, the CDR3 reads TGTGCCAGCAGCAAACGACCCGGGACAGGGCTGTACGAGCAGTACTTC. This codes for CASSKRPGTGLYEQYF. The chain uses TRBV21-1 and TRBJ2-7; the table's D call, TRBD1, has no DNA check behind it. TRBV21-1 is an annotated pseudogene. The CDR3 runs 16 residues.

This chain uses TRBV11-2 with TRBJ2-1; weak D call: TRBD1 (6 bases). Trimming removed 5 bases at V and 7 bases at J, with 12 bases between. Germline V gene lookup returns CDR1 SGHAT and CDR2 FQNNGV. This CDR3 has 13 residues. The CDR3 bases are TGTGCCAGCAGCCCGGACAGACTAAATGAGCAGTTCTTC. This encodes CASSPDRLNEQFF.

Here the CDR3 DNA reads TGTGCCAGCAGGGCCGCAGGCAGGGGGGAAGGAGGCTACACCTTC. Its translation: CASRAAGRGEGGYTF. The chain employs TRBV21-1 and TRBJ1-2; whether TRBD1, the table's D call, matches the DNA was not checked. TRBV21-1 is recorded as a pseudogene. This CDR3 comprises 15 residues.

V usage is TRBV5-4 and J usage is TRBJ1-1, with D perhaps matching TRBD1 (5 bases). This CDR3 region has 13 residues. Germline V gene lookup returns CDR1 SGHNT and CDR2 YYREEE (reference sequence). V was trimmed by 3 bases and J by 3 bases, leaving 9 bases between them. The CDR3 DNA sequence: TGTGCCAGCAGCTGGGGGGGGTACACTGAAGCTTTCTTT. Translation gives CASSWGGYTEAFF.

The chain has TRBV5-1 and TRBJ2-2, with D uncertain. The CDR3 is 15 residues long. The V gene's germline CDR1 is SGHRS and CDR2 YFSETQ. Trimming pared 1 base from V and 1 base from J, leaving 8 bases between. CDR3 residues: CASSLSALNTGELFF. DNA for the CDR3: TGCGCCAGCAGCTTGAGCGCGCTGAACACCGGGGAGCTGTTTTTT.

With respect to this clone: The sample carries other DNA sequences with the same CDR3. The chain has TRBV14 and TRBJ1-2; 7 nucleotides line up with TRBD1. The germline V gene has CDR1 SGHDN and CDR2 FVKESK. The CDR3 is 13 amino acids. V trimming: 3 bases; J trimming: 2 bases; junction bases outside the gene matches: 0. In nucleotides, the CDR3 is TGTGCCAGCAGCCAGGGACAGAACTATGGCTACACCTTC. This sequence encodes CASSQGQNYGYTF.

This chain uses TRBV15 with TRBJ1-1; D is possibly TRBD1 (5 bases). V shed 0 bases and J shed 2 bases, with 10 bases lying between them. This CDR3 is built from 15 residues. CDR1 is LNHNV, CDR2 YYDKDF, per germline (reference sequence). CDR3 coding DNA: TGTGCCACCAGCAGAGATTGGACAACCAACACTGAAGCTTTCTTT. This translates into CATSRDWTTNTEAFF.

The chain couples TRBV19 to TRBJ2-1; TRBD1 aligns across 9 bases. The J segment lost 8 bases and the V segment lost 5 bases, leaving 13 bases of the junction unmatched. Looked up from germline, CDR1 is LNHDA and CDR2 is SQIVND (reference sequence). This CDR3 region has 16 residues. DNA for the CDR3: TGTGCCAGTAGTGCTCAGACAGGGGGTTGGCTCGATGAGCAGTTCTTC. Translating it yields CASSAQTGGWLDEQFF.

This clone was detected once. The gene calls are TRBV7-3 and TRBJ1-1, with no clear D. Trimming stripped 2 bases from V and 1 base from J, with 11 bases between. In germline, CDR1 is SGHTA, CDR2 FQGTGA. The length of the CDR3 is 15 residues. The CDR3 sequence is CASSLVPGANTEAFF. The CDR3 DNA sequence: TGTGCCAGCAGCTTAGTGCCGGGCGCGAACACTGAAGCTTTCTTT.

This sequence joins TRBV12-5 and TRBJ2-1, with TRBD1 matching over 9 bases. Unmatched junction bases numbered 14, after V lost 5 bases and J lost 9 bases. CDR3 length: 16 residues. CDR1 is LGHNT and CDR2 is FRNRAP in the germline V gene. As DNA, the CDR3 is TGTGCTAGTGGTACCCGAGTGGGACAGGGTCCGTCTGAGCAGTTCTTC. Translated, it gives CASGTRVGQGPSEQFF.

This clone was observed a single time. The chain recombines TRBV6-5 with TRBJ2-7, with a weak D call TRBD1 (6 bases). With 6 bases removed from V and 3 bases from J, the gap between germline ends came to 12 bases. The CDR3 runs to 13 residues. Germline CDR1 and CDR2: MNHEY and SVGAGI. CDR3 in amino acids: CASSTRGFYEQYF. CDR3 bases: TGTGCCAGCAGCACTAGGGGGTTCTACGAGCAGTACTTC.

This clone has just one count. The rearrangement links TRBV5-1 to TRBJ2-2; 9 bases fit TRBD1. The CDR3 loop spans 17 amino acids. Germline CDR1 SGHRS, CDR2 YFSETQ. Trimming cost V 4 bases and J 3 bases; bases outside gene matches: 10. CDR3 DNA: TGCGCCAGCAGCGCGGGATACAGGGGGCCGTACACCGGGGAGCTGTTTTTT. Amino acid sequence: CASSAGYRGPYTGELFF. The full variable domain, completed using reference TRBV5-1 and TRBJ2-2, is KAGVTQTPRYLIKTRGQQVTLSCSPISGHRSVSWYQQTPGQGLQFLFEYFSETQRNKGNFPGRFSGRQFSNSRSEMNVSTLELGDSALYLCASSAGYRGPYTGELFFGEGSRLTVL.

The chain uses TRBV10-3 and TRBJ2-1; a weak D match, TRBD1 (5 bases). The CDR3 is made up of 15 amino acids. Germline V lookup: CDR1 ENHRY, CDR2 SYGVKD. Trimming shortened V by 2 bases and J by 5 bases, and 13 bases separated the two germline ends. The CDR3 region is CAISEQGTPNNEQFF. As DNA, the CDR3 is TGTGCCATCAGTGAGCAGGGAACCCCCAACAATGAGCAGTTCTTC.

The chain has TRBV4-1 and TRBJ1-1; TRBD1 matches at 7 bases. Germline CDR1 MGHRA, CDR2 YSYEKL. V gave up 4 bases and J gave up 4 bases; unmatched junction bases: 9. This CDR3 is 15 amino acids long. As DNA, the CDR3 is TGCGCCAGCAGCCCGGGAGGGGGCGGAATCACTGAAGCTTTCTTT. This sequence encodes CASSPGGGGITEAFF.

The chain has TRBV7-8 and TRBJ1-3; tentative D call: TRBD1 (5 bases). V was clipped by 1 base and J by 2 bases, with 9 bases between them. The CDR3 length is 15 residues. CDR1 is SGHVS and CDR2 is FQNEAQ in the germline V gene. The CDR3 is CASSLGGGAGNTIYF. The CDR3 DNA reads as TGTGCCAGCAGCTTAGGCGGGGGAGCTGGAAACACCATATATTTT. Looking up the rest from reference TRBV7-8 and TRBJ1-3 gives the full variable domain: GAGVSQSPRYKVAKRGQDVALRCDPISGHVSLFWYQQALGQGPEFLTYFQNEAQLDKSGLPSDRFFAERPEGSVSTLKIQRTQQEDSAVYLCASSLGGGAGNTIYFGEGSWLTVV.

This clone was detected once. V gene TRBV7-8 combines with J gene TRBJ2-7; D is ambiguous. Germline-derived CDR1 and CDR2 are SGHVS and FQNEAQ. V lost 3 bases, J lost 4 bases, and 10 bases lay in between. The CDR3 spans 13 residues. The CDR3 region has the DNA TGTGCCAGCAGCTTTTCAGAATTTTACGAGCAGTACTTC. Its protein is CASSFSEFYEQYF.

This rearrangement joins TRBV6-5 to TRBJ2-7, with 7 bases matching TRBD1. The CDR3 length is 14 residues. V was pared by 5 bases and J by 2 bases, with 6 bases of the junction left unmatched. The germline V gene has CDR1 MNHEY and CDR2 SVGAGI. CDR3 DNA sequence: TGTGCCAGCAGTAGACACAGGGGCGCCTACGAGCAGTACTTC. This gives the protein CASSRHRGAYEQYF.

The rearrangement links TRBV5-4 to TRBJ1-2; a possible D gene is TRBD1 (5 bases). Germline CDR1 SGHNT, CDR2 YYREEE (reference sequence). This CDR3 is built from 13 residues. Trimming took off 0 bases at V and 8 bases at J, with 11 bases between the two ends. The CDR3 loop reads CASSLVGGAGYTF. In DNA form, the CDR3 reads TGTGCCAGCAGCTTGGTTGGAGGGGCGGGCTACACCTTC.